Given below is one T cell receptor (beta chain) in context. The antigen this receptor binds is unknown. One base away there is no much larger clone; base qualities are not given. TCRbeta CDR3 regions were amplified from genomic DNA using the immunoSEQ Assay, a bias-controlled multiplex PCR. Concerning the study's data processing: Within the assay, amplification of reference gene primers was used to estimate how many nucleated cells each sample contained. To quantify the absolute abundance of each unique TCRbeta CDR3 rearrangement, sequence reads were collapsed and filtered. For each sample, productive Simpson clonality was calculated by taking the square root of Simpson's diversity index across productive rearrangements. TCRdb provides this immuneACCESS table in a form limited to in-frame rearrangements. Some clones are lacking; in checked studies, under half of them reflect an unresolved V gene, and why the rest are absent is not known. V and J calls plus clone size are reproduced from that table; the DNA served to infer D and trimming. The table for this sample lists about 75,000 clones; roughly 87% of them were counted only once. The top ten constitute around 5.8% of the sample.

This entry comes from a study of blood T cell repertoires in COVID-19 (dated by TCRdb to 2020 to 2022). General notes on the study: Samples covering the acute and convalescent phases of COVID-19 were provided by collaborators in the United States, Italy and Spain. The prospective study material was composed of cDNA or gDNA derived from T cells, B-cell-depleted T cells, or PBMCs. The dataset comprised deeply sampled blood TCRbeta repertoires from subjects exposed to, actively infected with, or recovered from COVID-19. A freely available public database, intended as a resource for researchers studying the immune response to SARS-CoV-2, is where the repertoires were released. Samples were obtained from the ongoing ImmuneRACE study (first 160 participants) and from over 1,000 subjects provided by 6 global collaborators. The sample metadata nearly always contained a de-identified subject ID, COVID-19 status, age in years and sex. Where HLA class I and class II types were available, the types were taken from metadata supplied by the sample provider, not from assay-based typing. Results and caveats for the whole study, not just this receptor: The amount of clinical and demographic metadata varied by source and participant and was provided uncurated.

The collaborating institutions used their own protocols to collect whole blood in K2EDTA tubes. Collaborator samples were shipped for TCRbeta analysis as frozen whole blood, isolated PBMCs, or DNA extracted from either sample type. V and J lose 3 bases and 5 bases, and a span of 10 bases separates them. The germline V gene provides CDR1 MNHEY and CDR2 SVGAGI. Measured from the cysteine to the phenylalanine, the CDR3 is 13 residues long. Only CDR3 DNA is held: 39 bases, read in frame from base 1. The sample consisted of peripheral blood. This chain is built from TRBV6-5 and TRBJ1-1, and TRBD1 may be the D gene, going by 5 matching bases. This receptor was obtained from a woman in her forties or fifties with acute or convalescent COVID-19. The DNA sequence is as follows: TGTGCCAGCAGTTATACCAGGGTAACTGAAGCTTTCTTT. Translated, this is CASSYTRVTEAFF.